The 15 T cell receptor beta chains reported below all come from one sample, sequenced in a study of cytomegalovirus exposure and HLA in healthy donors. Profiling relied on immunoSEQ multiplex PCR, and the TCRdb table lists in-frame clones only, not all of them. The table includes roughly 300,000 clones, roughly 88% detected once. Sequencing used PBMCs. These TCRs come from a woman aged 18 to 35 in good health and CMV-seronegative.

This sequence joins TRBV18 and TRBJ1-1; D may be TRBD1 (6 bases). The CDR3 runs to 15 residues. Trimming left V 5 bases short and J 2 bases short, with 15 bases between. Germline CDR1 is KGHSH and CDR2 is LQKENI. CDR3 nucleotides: TGTGCCAGCTCATTGATAGGACAGACCAACACTGAAGCTTTCTTT. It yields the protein CASSLIGQTNTEAFF.

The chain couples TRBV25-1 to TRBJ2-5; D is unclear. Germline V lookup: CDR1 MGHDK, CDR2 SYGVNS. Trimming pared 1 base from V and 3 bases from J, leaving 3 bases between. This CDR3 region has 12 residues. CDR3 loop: CASSESEETQYF. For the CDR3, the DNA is TGTGCCAGCAGTGAATCCGAAGAGACCCAGTACTTC.

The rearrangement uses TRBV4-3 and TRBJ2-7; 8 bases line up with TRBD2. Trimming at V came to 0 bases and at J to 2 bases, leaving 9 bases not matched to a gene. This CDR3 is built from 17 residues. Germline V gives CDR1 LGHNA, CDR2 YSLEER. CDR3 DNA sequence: TGCGCCAGCAGCCAAGACTATGGGACTAGTTACCCCTACGAGCAGTACTTC. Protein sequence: CASSQDYGTSYPYEQYF.

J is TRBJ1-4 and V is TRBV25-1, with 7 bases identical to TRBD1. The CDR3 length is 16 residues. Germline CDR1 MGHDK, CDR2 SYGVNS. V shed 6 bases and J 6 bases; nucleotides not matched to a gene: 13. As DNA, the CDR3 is TGTGCCAGCAGCTCCTATCCGGGCAGGGGGGATGAAAAACTGTTTTTT. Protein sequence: CASSSYPGRGDEKLFF.

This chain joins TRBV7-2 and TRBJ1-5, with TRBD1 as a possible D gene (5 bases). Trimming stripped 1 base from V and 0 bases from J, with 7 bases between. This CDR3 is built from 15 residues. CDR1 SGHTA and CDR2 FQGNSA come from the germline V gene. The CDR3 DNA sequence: TGTGCCAGCAGCTTAGGGGGCTATAGCAATCAGCCCCAGCATTTT. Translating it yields CASSLGGYSNQPQHF.

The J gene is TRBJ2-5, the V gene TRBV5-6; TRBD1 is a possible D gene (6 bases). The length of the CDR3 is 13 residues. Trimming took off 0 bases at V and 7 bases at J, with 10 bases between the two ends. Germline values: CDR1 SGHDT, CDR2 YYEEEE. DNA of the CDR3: TGTGCCAGCAGCTTGGAGGAAGGGGGGACCCAGTACTTC. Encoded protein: CASSLEEGGTQYF. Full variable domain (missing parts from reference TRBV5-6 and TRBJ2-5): DAGVTQSPTHLIKTRGQQVTLRCSPKSGHDTVSWYQQALGQGPQFIFQYYEEEERQRGNFPDRFSGHQFPNYSSELNVNALLLGDSALYLCASSLEEGGTQYFGPGTRLLVL.

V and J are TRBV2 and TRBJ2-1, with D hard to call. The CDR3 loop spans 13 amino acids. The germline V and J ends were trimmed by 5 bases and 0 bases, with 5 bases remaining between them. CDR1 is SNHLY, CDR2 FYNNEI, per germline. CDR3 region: CASSLGSYNEQFF. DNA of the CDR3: TGTGCCAGCAGTCTAGGCTCCTACAATGAGCAGTTCTTC.

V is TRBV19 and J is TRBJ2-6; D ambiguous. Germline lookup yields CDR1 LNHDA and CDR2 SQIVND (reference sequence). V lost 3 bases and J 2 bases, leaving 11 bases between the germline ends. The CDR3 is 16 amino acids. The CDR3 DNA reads TGTGCCAGTAGTATCCCAACTGCCCCTGGGGCCAACGTCCTGACTTTC. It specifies CASSIPTAPGANVLTF.

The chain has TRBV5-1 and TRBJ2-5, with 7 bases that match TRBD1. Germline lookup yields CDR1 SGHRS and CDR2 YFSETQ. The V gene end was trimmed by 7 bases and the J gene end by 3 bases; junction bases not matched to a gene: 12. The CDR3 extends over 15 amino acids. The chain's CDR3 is CASGTGQSREETQYF. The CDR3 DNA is TGCGCCAGCGGGACGGGACAGTCCCGGGAAGAGACCCAGTACTTC. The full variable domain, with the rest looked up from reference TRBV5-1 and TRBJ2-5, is KAGVTQTPRYLIKTRGQQVTLSCSPISGHRSVSWYQQTPGQGLQFLFEYFSETQRNKGNFPGRFSGRQFSNSRSEMNVSTLELGDSALYLCASGTGQSREETQYFGPGTRLLVL.

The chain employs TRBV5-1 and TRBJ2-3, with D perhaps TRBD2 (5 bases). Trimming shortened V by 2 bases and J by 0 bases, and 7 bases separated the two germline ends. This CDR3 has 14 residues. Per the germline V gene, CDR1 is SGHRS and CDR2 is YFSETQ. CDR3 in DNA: TGCGCCAGCAGCTTCCAGCGGAGCACAGATACGCAGTATTTT. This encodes CASSFQRSTDTQYF.

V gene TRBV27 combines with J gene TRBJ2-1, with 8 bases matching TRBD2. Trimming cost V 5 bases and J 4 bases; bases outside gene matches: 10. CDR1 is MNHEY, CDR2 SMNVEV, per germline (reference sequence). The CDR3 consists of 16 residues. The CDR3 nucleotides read TGTGCCAGCAGTGTCCACTATGCGGGAGGATACAATGAGCAGTTCTTC. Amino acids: CASSVHYAGGYNEQFF.

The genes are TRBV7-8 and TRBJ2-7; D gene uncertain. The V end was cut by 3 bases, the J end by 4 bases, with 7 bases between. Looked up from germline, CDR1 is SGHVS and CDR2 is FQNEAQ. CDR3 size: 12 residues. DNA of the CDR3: TGTGCCAGCAGCTTCTTGCGATACGAGCAGTACTTC. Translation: CASSFLRYEQYF.

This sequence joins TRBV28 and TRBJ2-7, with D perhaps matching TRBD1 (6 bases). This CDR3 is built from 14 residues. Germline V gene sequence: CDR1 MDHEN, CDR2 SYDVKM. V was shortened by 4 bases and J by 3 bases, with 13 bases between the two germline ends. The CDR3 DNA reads TGTGCCAGCAGTTCTCAGGGGATTCTCTACGAGCAGTACTTC. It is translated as CASSSQGILYEQYF.

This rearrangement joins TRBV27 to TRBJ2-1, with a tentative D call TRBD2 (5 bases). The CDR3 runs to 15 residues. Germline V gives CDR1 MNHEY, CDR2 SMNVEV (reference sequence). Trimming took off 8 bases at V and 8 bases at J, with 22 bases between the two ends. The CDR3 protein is CASLRGHPGIDEQFF. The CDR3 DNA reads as TGTGCCAGCCTCCGCGGGCACCCTGGCATCGATGAGCAGTTCTTC.

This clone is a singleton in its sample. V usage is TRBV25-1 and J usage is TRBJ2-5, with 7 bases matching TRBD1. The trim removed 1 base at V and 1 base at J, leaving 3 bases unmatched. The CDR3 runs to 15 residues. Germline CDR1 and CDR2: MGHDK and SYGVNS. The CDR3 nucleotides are TGTGCCAGCAGTGAATGGGACAGCATCCAAGAGACCCAGTACTTC. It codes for CASSEWDSIQETQYF.